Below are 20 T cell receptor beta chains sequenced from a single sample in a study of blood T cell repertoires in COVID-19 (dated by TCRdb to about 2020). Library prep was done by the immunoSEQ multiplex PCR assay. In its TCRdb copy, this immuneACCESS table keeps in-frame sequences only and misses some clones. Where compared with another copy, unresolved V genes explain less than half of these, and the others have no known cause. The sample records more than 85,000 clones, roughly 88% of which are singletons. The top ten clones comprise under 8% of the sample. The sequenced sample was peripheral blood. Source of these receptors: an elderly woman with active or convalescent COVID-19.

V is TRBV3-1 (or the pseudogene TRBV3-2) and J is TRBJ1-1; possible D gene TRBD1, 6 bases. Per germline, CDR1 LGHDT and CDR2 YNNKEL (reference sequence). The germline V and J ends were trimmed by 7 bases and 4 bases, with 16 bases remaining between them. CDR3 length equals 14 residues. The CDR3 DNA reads TGTGCCAGCACCTCAACAGGGCCGGGCACTGAAGCTTTCTTT. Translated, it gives CASTSTGPGTEAFF.

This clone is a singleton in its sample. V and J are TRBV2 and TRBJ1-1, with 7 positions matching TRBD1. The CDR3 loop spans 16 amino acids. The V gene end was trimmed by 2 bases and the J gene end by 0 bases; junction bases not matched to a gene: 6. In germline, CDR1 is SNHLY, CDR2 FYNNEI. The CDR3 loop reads CASSEWTGFMNTEAFF. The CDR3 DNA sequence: TGTGCCAGCAGTGAATGGACAGGATTCATGAACACTGAAGCTTTCTTT.

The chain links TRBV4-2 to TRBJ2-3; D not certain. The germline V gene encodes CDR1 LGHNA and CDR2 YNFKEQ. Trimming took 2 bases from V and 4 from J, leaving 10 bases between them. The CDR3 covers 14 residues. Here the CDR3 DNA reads TGTGCCAGCAGCCAACTAGAGGTCGCAGATACGCAGTATTTT. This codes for CASSQLEVADTQYF.

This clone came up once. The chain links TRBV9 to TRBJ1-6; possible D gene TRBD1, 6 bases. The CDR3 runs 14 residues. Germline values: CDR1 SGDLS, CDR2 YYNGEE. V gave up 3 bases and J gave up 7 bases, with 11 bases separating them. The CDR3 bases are TGTGCCAGCAGCGCCGAGAGGGGGAATTCACCCCTCCACTTT. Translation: CASSAERGNSPLHF.

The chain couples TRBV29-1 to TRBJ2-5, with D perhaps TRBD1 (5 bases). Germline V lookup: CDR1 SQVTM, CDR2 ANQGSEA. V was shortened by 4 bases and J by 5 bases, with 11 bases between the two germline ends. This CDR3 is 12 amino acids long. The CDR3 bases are TGCAGCGTTGTCTTGGGGCCGGAGACCCAGTACTTC. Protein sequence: CSVVLGPETQYF.

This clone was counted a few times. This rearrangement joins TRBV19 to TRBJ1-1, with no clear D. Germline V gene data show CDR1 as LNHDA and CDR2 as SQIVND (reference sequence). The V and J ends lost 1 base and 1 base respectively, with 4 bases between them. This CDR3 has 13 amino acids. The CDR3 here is CASSIGQNTEAFF. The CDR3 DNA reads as TGTGCCAGTAGTATAGGACAGAACACTGAAGCTTTCTTT.

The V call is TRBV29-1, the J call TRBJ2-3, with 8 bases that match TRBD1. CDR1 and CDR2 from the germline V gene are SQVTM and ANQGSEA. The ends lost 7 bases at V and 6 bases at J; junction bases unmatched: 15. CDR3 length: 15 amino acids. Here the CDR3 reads CSAEPHGQGRDTQYF. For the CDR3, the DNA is TGCAGCGCAGAACCGCACGGACAGGGCAGGGATACGCAGTATTTT.

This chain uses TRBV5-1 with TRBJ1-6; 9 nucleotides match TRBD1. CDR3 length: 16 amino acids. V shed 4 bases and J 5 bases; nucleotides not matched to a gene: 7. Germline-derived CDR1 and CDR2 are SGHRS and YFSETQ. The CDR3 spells CASSEVGTGNNSPLHF. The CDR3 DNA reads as TGCGCCAGCAGCGAGGTCGGGACAGGGAATAATTCACCCCTCCACTTT. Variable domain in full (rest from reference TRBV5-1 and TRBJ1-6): KAGVTQTPRYLIKTRGQQVTLSCSPISGHRSVSWYQQTPGQGLQFLFEYFSETQRNKGNFPGRFSGRQFSNSRSEMNVSTLELGDSALYLCASSEVGTGNNSPLHFGNGTRLTVT.

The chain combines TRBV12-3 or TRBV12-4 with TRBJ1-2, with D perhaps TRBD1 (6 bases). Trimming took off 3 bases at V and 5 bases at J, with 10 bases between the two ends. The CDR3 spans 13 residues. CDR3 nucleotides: TGTGCCAGCAGTTTGGGGACACCGTATGGCTACACCTTC. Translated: CASSLGTPYGYTF.

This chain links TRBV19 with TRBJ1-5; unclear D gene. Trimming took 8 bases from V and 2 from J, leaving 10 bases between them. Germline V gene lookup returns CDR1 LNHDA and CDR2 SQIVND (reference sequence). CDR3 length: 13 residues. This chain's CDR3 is CASSISGNQPQHF. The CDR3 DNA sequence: TGTGCCAGTTCTATTTCGGGCAATCAGCCCCAGCATTTT.

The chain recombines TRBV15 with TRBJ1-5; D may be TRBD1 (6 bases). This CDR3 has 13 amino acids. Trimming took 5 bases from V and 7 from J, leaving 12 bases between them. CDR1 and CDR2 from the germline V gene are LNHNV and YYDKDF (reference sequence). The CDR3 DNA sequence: TGTGCCACCAGCGGGATCAGGGGCCAGCCCCAGCATTTT. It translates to CATSGIRGQPQHF.

Here the CDR3 reads CAWNRGRLRTEAFF. CDR3 DNA: TGTGCCTGGAATAGGGGCAGATTGAGAACTGAAGCTTTCTTT. The rearrangement uses TRBV30 and TRBJ1-1; D might be TRBD1 (5 bases). The CDR3 has 14 amino acids. Per the germline V gene, CDR1 is GTSNPN and CDR2 is SVGIG (reference sequence). V was shortened by 4 bases and J by 5 bases, with 17 bases between the two germline ends.

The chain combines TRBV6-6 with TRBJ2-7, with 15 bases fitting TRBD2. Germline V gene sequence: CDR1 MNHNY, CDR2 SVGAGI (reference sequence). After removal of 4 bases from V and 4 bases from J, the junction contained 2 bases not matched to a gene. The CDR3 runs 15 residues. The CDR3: CASSSGTSGRYEQYF. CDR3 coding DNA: TGTGCCAGCAGTTCCGGGACTAGCGGGAGGTACGAGCAGTACTTC.

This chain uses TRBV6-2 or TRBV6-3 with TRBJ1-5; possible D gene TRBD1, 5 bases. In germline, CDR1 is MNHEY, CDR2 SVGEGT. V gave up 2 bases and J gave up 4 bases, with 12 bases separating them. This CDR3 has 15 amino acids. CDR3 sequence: CASSYGGIWNQPQHF. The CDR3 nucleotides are TGTGCCAGCAGTTACGGGGGGATATGGAATCAGCCCCAGCATTTT.

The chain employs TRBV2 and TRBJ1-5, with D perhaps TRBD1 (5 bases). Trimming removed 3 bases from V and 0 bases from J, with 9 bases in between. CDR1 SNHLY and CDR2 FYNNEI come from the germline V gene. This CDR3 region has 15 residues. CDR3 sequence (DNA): TGTGCCAGCAGTGATCAGGGTTATAGCAATCAGCCCCAGCATTTT. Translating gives CASSDQGYSNQPQHF.

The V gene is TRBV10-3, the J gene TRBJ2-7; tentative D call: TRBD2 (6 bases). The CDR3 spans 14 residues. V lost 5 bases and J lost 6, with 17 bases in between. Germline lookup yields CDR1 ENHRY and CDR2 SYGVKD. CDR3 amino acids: CAISLLGAGGEQYF. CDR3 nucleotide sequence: TGTGCCATCAGTCTACTTGGGGCCGGGGGCGAGCAGTACTTC.

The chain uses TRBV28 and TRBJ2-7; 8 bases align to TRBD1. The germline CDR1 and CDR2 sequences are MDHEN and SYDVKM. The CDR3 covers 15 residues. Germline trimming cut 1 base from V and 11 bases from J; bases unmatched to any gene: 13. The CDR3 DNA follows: TGTGCCAGCAGTTTATCAGGGGGCCAGCGGGCACGGGAGTACTTC. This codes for CASSLSGGQRAREYF.

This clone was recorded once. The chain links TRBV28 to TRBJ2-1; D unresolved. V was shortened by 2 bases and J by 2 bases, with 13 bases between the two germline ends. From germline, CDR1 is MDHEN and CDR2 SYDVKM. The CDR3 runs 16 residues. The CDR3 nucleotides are TGTGCCAGCAGTTTAAGCTCCGGGTTCCCCTACAATGAGCAGTTCTTC. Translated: CASSLSSGFPYNEQFF.

The CDR3 spells CASSTGTDNSPLHF. In DNA form, the CDR3 reads TGTGCCAGCAGTACCGGGACAGATAATTCACCCCTCCACTTT. The rearrangement uses TRBV6-5 and TRBJ1-6; 7 bases match TRBD1. The V segment lost 5 bases and the J segment 5 bases; nucleotides outside the gene matches: 3. The CDR3 loop spans 14 amino acids. The germline CDR1 and CDR2 sequences are MNHEY and SVGAGI.

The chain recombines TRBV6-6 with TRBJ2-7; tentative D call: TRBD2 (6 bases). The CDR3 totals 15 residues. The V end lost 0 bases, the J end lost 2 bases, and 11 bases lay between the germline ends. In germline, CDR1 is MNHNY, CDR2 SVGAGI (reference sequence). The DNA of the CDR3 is TGTGCCAGCAGTTACTCATCCGGGGGTCCCTACGAGCAGTACTTC. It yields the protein CASSYSSGGPYEQYF.